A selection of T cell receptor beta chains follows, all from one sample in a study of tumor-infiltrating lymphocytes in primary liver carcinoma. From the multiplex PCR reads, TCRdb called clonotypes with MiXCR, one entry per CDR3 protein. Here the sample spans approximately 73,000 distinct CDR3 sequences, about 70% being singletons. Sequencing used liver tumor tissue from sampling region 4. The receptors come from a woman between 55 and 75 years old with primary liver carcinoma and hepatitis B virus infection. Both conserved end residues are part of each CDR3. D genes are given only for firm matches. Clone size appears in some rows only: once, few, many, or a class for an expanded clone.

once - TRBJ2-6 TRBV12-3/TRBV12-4 CASSLRRAGANVPTF TGTGCCAGCAGTTTGCGCAGGGCAGGGGCCAATGTCCCGACTTTC
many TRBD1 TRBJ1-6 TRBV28 CASRRARGGVRPLHF TGTGCCAGCAGGCGGGCCAGGGGGGGAGTAAGACCCCTCCACTTT
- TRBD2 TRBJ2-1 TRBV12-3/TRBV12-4 CASRAGTSGHSYNEQFF TGTGCCAGCAGAGCGGGGACTAGTGGCCACTCCTACAATGAGCAGTTCTTC
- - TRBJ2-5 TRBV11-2 CTSSLSKETQYF TGTACCAGCAGCTTATCGAAGGAGACCCAGTACTTC
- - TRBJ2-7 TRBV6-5 CPSSYSTAHISYEQYF TGTCCCAGCAGTTACTCGACGGCGCATATTTCCTACGAGCAGTACTTC
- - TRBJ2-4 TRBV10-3 CAISESPSSDLAKNIQYF TGTGCCATCAGTGAGTCCCCGAGTAGCGATCTAGCGAAAAACATTCAGTACTTC
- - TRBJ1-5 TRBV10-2 CASSESSSDQPQDF TGCGCCAGCAGTGAGTCATCTAGCGATCAGCCTCAGGATTTT
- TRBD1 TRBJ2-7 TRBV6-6 CASSYRTGLGHEQYF TGTGCCAGCAGTTACAGGACAGGGTTAGGGCATGAGCAGTACTTC
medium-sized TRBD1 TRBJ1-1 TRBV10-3 CAISEPGGEAFF TGTGCCATCAGTGAGCCAGGGGGTGAAGCTTTCTTT
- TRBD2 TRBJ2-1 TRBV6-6 CASSVGTSGSWVDKLFF TGTGCCAGCAGTGTCGGGACTAGCGGGAGCTGGGTCGATAAGCTGTTCTTC
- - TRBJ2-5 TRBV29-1 CNVATPGETQYF TGCAACGTCGCGACTCCCGGGGAGACCCAGTACTTC
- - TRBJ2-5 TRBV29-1 CCVDGSGETQYF TGCTGCGTTGACGGATCTGGGGAGACGCAGTACTTC
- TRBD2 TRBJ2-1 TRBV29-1 CSVDAGTSGYDEQFF TGCAGCGTTGACGCCGGGACTAGCGGTTACGATGAGCAGTTCTTC
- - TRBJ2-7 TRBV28 CVQTGTNARELYYEQYF TGTGTCCAAACCGGCACCAATGCTCGGGAATTATACTACGAGCAGTACTTC
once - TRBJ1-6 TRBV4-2 CASSQADGVRYSPLHF TGTGCCAGCAGCCAAGCCGACGGGGTTAGATATTCACCCCTCCACTTT
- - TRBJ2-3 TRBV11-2 CANSLRLGNTQYF TGTGCCAACAGCTTGCGACTGGGGAATACGCAGTATTTT
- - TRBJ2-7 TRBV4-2 CASSRVTGAEQYF TGTGCCAGCAGCAGGGTGACCGGGGCCGAGCAGTATTTC
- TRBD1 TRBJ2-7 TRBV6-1 CSSSKKLGTGSTHEQYF TGTTCCAGCAGTAAAAAGCTCGGGACAGGTAGCACCCACGAGCAGTATTTC
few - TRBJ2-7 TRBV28 CASQNTYGQYF TGTGCCAGCCAGAATACCTACGGGCAGTACTTC
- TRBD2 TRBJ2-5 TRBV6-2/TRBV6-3 CANRGRPGLAEETQYF TGTGCCAATAGGGGACGGCCGGGACTAGCGGAAGAGACCCAGTACTTC
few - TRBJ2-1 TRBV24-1 CATSDLFGNNEQFF TGTGCCACCAGTGATTTGTTTGGCAACAATGAGCAGTTCTTC
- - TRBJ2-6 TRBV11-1 CASSVADSSSGANVLTF TGTGCCAGCAGCGTAGCGGACAGCTCCTCTGGGGCCAACGTCCTGACTTTC